This T cell receptor (beta chain) emerged from a study of post-analysis software for immune sequencing data. Background on the study: Disease trajectories encompassed relapsing-remitting, secondary progressive and progressive-relapsing multiple sclerosis.

Of note for this clonotype: What it binds is not known.

Notes on the study in general: Samples from one preparation batch, clustered by F measure, grouped strongly together. Relative to controls, patients had about 5 TRBV segments at higher frequency, with TRBV5-6, TRBV5-1 and TRBV20-1 among these. Significantly lower normalized Chao1 diversity was seen in multiple sclerosis patients than in controls.

The germline V gene encodes CDR1 DFQATT and CDR2 SNEGSKA (reference sequence). The CDR3 is 14 amino acids. V was pared by 1 base and J by 5 bases, with 7 bases of the junction left unmatched. Libraries were made from TCR beta cDNA, and they carried unique molecular identifiers. T cells numbering roughly 0.95 to 10 million yielded roughly 0.5 million cDNA molecules. In TCRdb, the PCR reads were re-called with MiXCR into one record per CDR3 protein. The data contain 380,000 or so distinct CDR3 sequences, roughly 36% of them singletons. The receptor was isolated from a girl aged 5 to 17 with multiple sclerosis. The sample was blood. This chain links TRBV20-1 with TRBJ2-5; the match to TRBD2 covers 7 bases. CDR3 loop: CSARVAGVGETQYF. CDR3 nucleotide sequence: TGCAGTGCTAGAGTGGCGGGAGTGGGGGAGACCCAGTACTTC.